Each of the 31 T cell receptor beta chains below was sequenced from the same sample in a study of blood T cells in healthy people across ages (dated by TCRdb to about 2015). Libraries were built with 5' RACE. TCRdb lists the instrument as Illumina HiSeq 2500. A second PCR of about 6 to 11 cycles was run with a J-beta primer mix and a sample-barcoded 5' primer. The public sequencing data were trimmed at Q25 with fastp and processed into clonotypes with MiXCR by TCRdb, which kept only in-frame beta chains. Rows merge per CDR3 protein into single entries with the most common DNA and genes. The sample profile shows 850,000 to 950,000 distinct CDR3 sequences; about 28% of them were found once. The ten largest clonotypes hold approximately 15% of the sample. Sequences were obtained from blood. These receptors came from a woman over 75 in good health.

In this sample, this clonotype turned up a few times. The chain joins TRBV11-3 to TRBJ2-1; a possible D gene is TRBD1 (6 bases). Germline V gene lookup returns CDR1 SGHNT and CDR2 YENEEA. Trimming removed 6 bases at V and 2 bases at J, with 11 bases between. This CDR3 has 14 amino acids. The CDR3 region has the DNA TGTGCCAGCAGTGGAACAGGGCCCTACAATGAGCAGTTCTTC. Translating it yields CASSGTGPYNEQFF.

This clonotype was seen many times. This sequence joins TRBV7-2 and TRBJ2-3; 10 bases agree with TRBD2. V shed 7 bases and J 3 bases; nucleotides not matched to a gene: 10. This CDR3 region has 16 residues. Germline lookup yields CDR1 SGHTA and CDR2 FQGNSA. CDR3 residues: CASTKTSGWRTDTQYF. As DNA, the CDR3 is TGTGCCAGCACCAAGACTAGCGGGTGGCGGACAGATACGCAGTATTTT.

The chain carries TRBV7-2 and TRBJ1-2, with TRBD1 matching over 7 bases. V gave up 5 bases and J gave up 5 bases; unmatched junction bases: 11. CDR1 and CDR2 (germline): SGHTA, FQGNSA. The CDR3 is made up of 15 amino acids. This chain's CDR3 is CASSPRQGIGYGYTF. The CDR3 DNA is TGTGCCAGCAGCCCCAGACAGGGTATCGGGTATGGCTACACCTTC.

The V gene is TRBV27, the J gene TRBJ2-5; D not resolved. V was clipped by 3 bases and J by 5 bases, with 13 bases between them. This CDR3 spans 14 amino acids. CDR1 is MNHEY and CDR2 is SMNVEV in the germline V gene (reference sequence). The CDR3 sequence is CASSLGKGLETQYF. The CDR3 region has the DNA TGTGCCAGCAGTTTGGGTAAAGGGTTGGAGACCCAGTACTTC.

For this clonotype: Likely a read error: the CDR3 ends without its conserved phenylalanine or tryptophan. The J gene is TRBJ2-7, the V gene TRBV6-4; tentative D call: TRBD1 (5 bases). Germline CDR1 reads MRHNA; CDR2 reads SNTAGT. The V end lost 0 bases, the J end lost 2 bases, and 14 bases lay between the germline ends. This CDR3 has 16 residues. In DNA, the CDR3 is TGTGCCAGCAGTGACTCGGCTCGGACAAAAGCCTACGAGCAGTACTGC. Protein sequence: CASSDSARTKAYEQYC.

The rearrangement links TRBV5-1 to TRBJ2-1, with D perhaps TRBD2 (5 bases). Germline V CDR1 and CDR2: SGHRS, YFSETQ. This CDR3 is 13 amino acids long. V lost 4 bases and J lost 13, with 18 bases in between. In nucleotides, the CDR3 is TGCGCCAGCAGCCGAGCGGCCAAAGAGACCCAGTTCTTC. As protein: CASSRAAKETQFF. Together with reference TRBV5-1 and TRBJ2-1, the CDR3 gives the full variable domain: KAGVTQTPRYLIKTRGQQVTLSCSPISGHRSVSWYQQTPGQGLQFLFEYFSETQRNKGNFPGRFSGRQFSNSRSEMNVSTLELGDSALYLCASSRAAKETQFFGPGTRLTVL.

CDR3 DNA sequence: TGTGCCAGCAGTTACAATCGTGGCAGGGCGACCACTGAAGCTTTCTTT. It is translated as CASSYNRGRATTEAFF. The chain links TRBV6-2 or TRBV6-3 to TRBJ1-1, with D maybe TRBD1 (5 bases). The CDR3 extends over 16 amino acids. The V gene lost 2 bases and the J gene lost 4 bases, with 17 bases spanning the gap. Germline V CDR1 and CDR2: MNHEY, SVGEGT.

This clonotype was recorded at least ten times. The chain employs TRBV12-3 or TRBV12-4 and TRBJ2-5; 9 nucleotides match TRBD1. CDR3 length: 13 residues. The V gene end was trimmed by 0 bases and the J gene end by 13 bases; junction bases not matched to a gene: 6. CDR3 residues: CASSLAARDRAYF. The CDR3 nucleotides are TGTGCCAGCAGTTTAGCCGCCCGGGACAGGGCGTACTTC.

This clonotype occurred many times. This chain uses TRBV12-3 or TRBV12-4 with TRBJ2-5; 11 nucleotides align to TRBD2. The CDR3 sequence is 18 residues long. V lost 3 bases, J lost 4 bases, and 13 bases stayed unmatched. CDR3 amino acids: CASSFFLAGGKTGETQYF. In nucleotides, the CDR3 is TGTGCCAGCAGTTTCTTCCTAGCGGGGGGCAAAACGGGAGAGACCCAGTACTTC.

This clonotype was observed once. This chain joins TRBV7-9 and TRBJ1-3; D gene ambiguous. The germline V and J ends were trimmed by 2 bases and 0 bases, with 5 bases remaining between them. In germline, CDR1 is SEHNR, CDR2 FQNEAQ (reference sequence). The length of the CDR3 is 14 residues. CDR3 nucleotides: TGTGCCAGCAGCTTAAGTACCTCTGGAAACACCATATATTTT. Translating gives CASSLSTSGNTIYF.

The J gene is TRBJ1-4, the V gene TRBV15, with D possibly being TRBD1 (6 bases). In germline, CDR1 is LNHNV, CDR2 YYDKDF (reference sequence). The CDR3 contains 15 residues. V lost 3 bases and J 1 base, leaving 9 bases between the germline ends. DNA of the CDR3: TGTGCCACCAGCAGGCGGACAGTAACTAATGAAAAACTGTTTTTT. Residues: CATSRRTVTNEKLFF.

This clonotype occurred many times. The V gene is TRBV5-1, the J gene TRBJ2-4; 7 bases line up with TRBD1. This CDR3 region has 16 residues. Germline CDR1 reads SGHRS; CDR2 reads YFSETQ. Trimming cost V 0 bases and J 3 bases; bases outside gene matches: 6. The CDR3 region has the DNA TGCGCCAGCAGCTTGGAAATCAGGGGGTTCAAAAACATTCAGTACTTC. Residues: CASSLEIRGFKNIQYF.

This chain connects TRBV5-4 to TRBJ2-5, with D perhaps being TRBD1 or TRBD2 (5 bases each). Trimming took 2 bases from V and 5 from J, leaving 13 bases between them. There are 14 residues in the CDR3. Germline V gene sequence: CDR1 SGHNT, CDR2 YYREEE (reference sequence). The CDR3 sequence is CASSFGGYGETQYF. CDR3 in DNA: TGTGCCAGCAGCTTTGGGGGTTACGGGGAGACCCAGTACTTC.

The chain employs TRBV5-1 and TRBJ2-3; TRBD2 is a possible D gene (6 bases). The V end lost 3 bases, the J end lost 4 bases, and 18 bases lay between the germline ends. Germline CDR1 SGHRS, CDR2 YFSETQ. The CDR3 has 16 residues. CDR3 nucleotides: TGCGCCAGCAGCTCAACCGGGACTGTGGGACCAGATACGCAGTATTTT. This sequence encodes CASSSTGTVGPDTQYF.

With regard to this clonotype: A much larger clone lies a single base off, so this may be a read error. The chain is built from TRBV10-2 and TRBJ2-3, with 11 bases matching TRBD2. V shed 6 bases, J shed 0 bases, and the junction held 8 bases outside the gene matches. This CDR3 is 17 amino acids long. Germline lookup yields CDR1 WSHSY and CDR2 SAAADI. The CDR3 reads CASREKRTSGSTDTQYF. The CDR3 DNA is TGCGCCAGCAGGGAGAAAAGGACTAGCGGGAGCACAGATACGCAGTATTTT.

The gene calls are TRBV29-1 and TRBJ1-2; D gene unclear. The germline gives CDR1 SQVTM, CDR2 ANQGSEA. The CDR3 extends over 13 amino acids. V was shortened by 4 bases and J by 4 bases, with 13 bases between the two germline ends. The CDR3: CSVAGGGLYGYTF. The DNA of the CDR3 is TGCAGCGTTGCGGGAGGAGGGCTCTATGGCTACACCTTC.

The chain couples TRBV4-2 to TRBJ2-7, with 8 bases lining up with TRBD1. The germline CDR1 and CDR2 sequences are LGHNA and YNFKEQ. The CDR3 runs to 15 residues. After removal of 3 bases from V and 4 bases from J, the junction contained 8 bases not matched to a gene. The CDR3: CASSHPAQGAYEQYF. CDR3 nucleotide sequence: TGTGCCAGCAGCCACCCAGCCCAGGGGGCTTACGAGCAGTACTTC.

Worth noting for this clonotype: Since a much larger clone is just one base distant, this may be a read error. This chain uses TRBV25-1 with TRBJ2-3; D is undetermined. Germline V gene sequence: CDR1 MGHDK, CDR2 SYGVNS. Trimming left V 6 bases short and J 3 bases short, with 16 bases between. The CDR3 has 15 amino acids. Here the CDR3 reads CASSSPWSATDTQYF. Here the CDR3 DNA reads TGTGCCAGCAGCTCCCCGTGGTCTGCAACAGATACGCAGTATTTT.

Ten or more counts support this clonotype. J is TRBJ2-7 and V is TRBV20-1; 10 bases are shared with TRBD2. V lost 3 bases, J lost 5 bases, and 10 bases stayed unmatched. The V gene's germline CDR1 is DFQATT and CDR2 SNEGSKA (reference sequence). The CDR3 covers 15 residues. The DNA for the CDR3 is TGCAGTGCTAGTCGGCATAGCGGGGGGCCCCACGAGCAGTACTTC. Translated: CSASRHSGGPHEQYF.

This clonotype was picked up many times. This chain uses TRBV28 with TRBJ2-6; D is possibly TRBD1 (6 bases). The V gene lost 5 bases and the J gene lost 1 base, with 21 bases spanning the gap. The germline CDR1 and CDR2 sequences are MDHEN and SYDVKM. This CDR3 has 19 residues. In DNA, the CDR3 is TGTGCCAGCAGTAAATTACAGGGTGGAGGATCTTCTGGGGCCAACGTCCTGACTTTC. Protein product: CASSKLQGGGSSGANVLTF.

This clonotype has ten or more counts. The chain links TRBV7-8 to TRBJ2-7, with 7 positions matching TRBD1. This CDR3 region has 13 residues. V was clipped by 3 bases and J by 3 bases; unmatched bases: 2. Germline loops: CDR1 SGHVS, CDR2 FQNEAQ. The CDR3 DNA sequence: TGTGCCAGCAGCTTCAACAGGGGCTACGAGCAGTACTTC. It translates to CASSFNRGYEQYF.

This clonotype showed up just a few times. The J gene is TRBJ2-2, the V gene TRBV27; either TRBD1 or TRBD2 may supply D (5 bases each). Between the trimmed V and J ends, which lost 5 bases and 0 bases, there was a span of 13 bases. Germline CDR1 and CDR2: MNHEY and SMNVEV (reference sequence). This CDR3 is built from 16 residues. The CDR3 sequence: CASSLRGRTNTGELFF. As DNA, the CDR3 is TGTGCCAGCAGTCTTCGGGGCAGGACGAACACCGGGGAGCTGTTTTTT.

This clonotype has ten or more counts. V usage is TRBV10-2 and J usage is TRBJ2-1; D might be TRBD2 (6 bases). Per germline, CDR1 WSHSY and CDR2 SAAADI. The CDR3 sequence is 16 residues long. The V end was cut by 6 bases, the J end by 13 bases, with 28 bases between. In nucleotides, the CDR3 is TGCGCCAGCAGGGGCTCCGGGACTGGAGGGGAATCTGAACAGTTCTTC. This codes for CASRGSGTGGESEQFF.

The chain links TRBV6-6 to TRBJ1-1, with 9 nucleotides matching TRBD1. Looked up from germline, CDR1 is MNHNY and CDR2 is SVGAGI (reference sequence). The J segment lost 1 base and the V segment lost 5 bases, leaving 8 bases of the junction unmatched. CDR3 length: 16 residues. DNA of the CDR3: TGTGCCAGCAGTAGCACAGGGGGCTTGAGGAACACTGAAGCTTTCTTT. This sequence encodes CASSSTGGLRNTEAFF.

For this clonotype: Being one base from a much bigger clone, this may be a read error. V gene TRBV6-6 combines with J gene TRBJ2-1; 9 bases map to TRBD1. The DNA end lines up better with TRBJ2-7; the J call may be wrong. Looked up from germline, CDR1 is MNHNY and CDR2 is SVGAGI (reference sequence). The CDR3 is 13 amino acids. CDR3 loop: CAARTGDYNEQYF. The CDR3 DNA reads as TGTGCCGCTCGGACAGGGGACTACAATGAGCAGTACTTC.

A word on this clonotype: A much larger clone lies one base from this, so it may be a read error. This chain links TRBV6-2 or TRBV6-3 with TRBJ2-7; D not certain. Between the trimmed V and J ends, which lost 2 bases and 6 bases, there was a span of 11 bases. Germline V gene data show CDR1 as MNHEY and CDR2 as SVGEGT. This CDR3 contains 13 residues. CDR3 sequence (DNA): TGTGCCAGCAGTTACAGCAGAAAGTCCGAGCAGTACTTC. Residues: CASSYSRKSEQYF.

A few counts support this clonotype. CDR3 coding DNA: TGTGCCAGCAGGGGGGGGGACCAAAACATTCAGTACTTC. Its protein product is CASRGGDQNIQYF. The chain uses TRBV6-6 and TRBJ2-4; 7 bases are a match to TRBD2. Per germline, CDR1 MNHNY and CDR2 SVGAGI (reference sequence). The CDR3 runs to 13 residues. V lost 6 bases to trimming and J lost 5 bases; unmatched junction nucleotides: 4.

As regards this clonotype: A much larger clone differs by one base, so this may be a read error. V is TRBV29-1 and J is TRBJ2-1; D uncertain. The DNA end is a closer match to TRBJ2-7, so the J assignment may be wrong. Germline V CDR1 and CDR2: SQVTM, ANQGSEA. The CDR3 length is 13 residues. In nucleotides, the CDR3 is TGCAGCGTTGAAGCCCAACCGTACAATGAGCAGTACTTC. Residues: CSVEAQPYNEQYF.

This clonotype was counted at least ten times. The chain has TRBV12-3 or TRBV12-4 and TRBJ2-1; D unresolved. V lost 3 bases and J 6 bases, leaving 9 bases between the germline ends. The CDR3 extends over 13 amino acids. The CDR3 protein is CASSLSMVNEQFF. In nucleotides, the CDR3 is TGTGCCAGCAGTTTGAGCATGGTCAATGAGCAGTTCTTC.

Note on this clonotype: This may come from a read error, since a much larger clone is one base off. This rearrangement joins TRBV20-1 to TRBJ1-2; D is uncertain. The CDR3 is 11 residues long. Germline CDR1 reads DFQATT; CDR2 reads SNEGSKA (reference sequence). V lost 2 bases to trimming and J lost 6 bases, with 7 bases between them. The CDR3 coding sequence is TGCAGTGCTAGACCCTACCATGGCTACACCTTC. It is translated as CSARPYHGYTF.

This chain uses TRBV7-2 with TRBJ2-5; 8 bases agree with TRBD2. Germline CDR1 is SGHTA and CDR2 is FQGNSA. The junction had 7 bases not matched to a gene; V was cut back by 3 bases and J by 7 bases. This CDR3 has 14 amino acids. Here the CDR3 reads CASSLGRGGVTQYF. The DNA of the CDR3 is TGTGCCAGCAGCTTGGGTCGGGGGGGTGTGACCCAGTACTTC.